This T cell receptor beta chain was sequenced for a study of T cell clonality in common variable immunodeficiency. Sequencing used immunoSEQ multiplex PCR; TCRdb keeps in-frame clones, though not all of them. The sample includes over 25,000 clones, none of them occurring once. This clone was detected only a few times. The antigen is unknown. Whole-study findings and limits: TCRbeta clonality was increased in CVID versus healthy controls. In common variable immunodeficiency, TCR beta chains reportedly carried fewer deletions and N-nucleotide insertions. Shared TCRbeta clones were fewer between CVID subjects than controls.

This receptor was identified in a human donor with common variable immunodeficiency. The sequenced sample was peripheral blood mononuclear cells.

CDR3 bases read: TGTGCCAGCAGCTCCCACTCCAGGGGAGAACAGCCC. Translated, it gives CASSSHSRGEQP. The complete CDR3 sequence is CASSSHSRGEQPQHF. The J gene is TRBJ1-5, the V gene TRBV7-6, with D possibly being TRBD1 (6 bases). The read gets to within 3 residues of the CDR3 end, and the germline J gene fills in the rest. Germline CDR1 SGHVS, CDR2 FNYEAQ. Trimming removed 4 bases from V and 7 bases from J, with 17 bases in between. The length of the CDR3 is 15 residues.